These 5 T cell receptor beta chains share one sample of origin, sequenced in a study of healthy donors' naive CD4 and CD8 T cells. TCR libraries were built from about 500 ng of total RNA by linear amplification. TCRdb re-called the reads through MiXCR, storing one row per CDR3 protein. The table records about 180,000 distinct CDR3 sequences, 65% to 75% of them present only once. The sample comprised naive CD4+ and CD8+ T cells sorted from blood, pooled from several donors. The origin of the receptors is a pool of human donors in good health; the sample pools cells from several healthy donors.

This chain joins TRBV28 and TRBJ2-7; 10 nucleotides agree with TRBD2. Germline CDR1 and CDR2: MDHEN and SYDVKM. The CDR3 consists of 15 residues. V lost 5 bases and J lost 3; bases outside the gene matches: 7. The CDR3 protein is CASSPTSGRLYEQYF. For the CDR3, the DNA is TGTGCCAGCAGTCCGACTAGCGGGCGCCTCTACGAGCAGTACTTC.

As to this clonotype: One end of the junction does not line up with germline, which may come from a read error. V and J are TRBV4-2 and TRBJ1-1; 9 bases are shared with TRBD1. Germline V lookup: CDR1 LGHNA, CDR2 YNFKEQ. This CDR3 has 15 amino acids. CDR3 DNA sequence: TGCGCCAGCAGCCGCTTACAGGGGGCAGGGACTGAAGCTTTCTTT. Residues: CASSRLQGAGTEAFF.

J is TRBJ1-2 and V is TRBV6-5; weak D call: TRBD1 (5 bases). V was clipped by 6 bases and J by 5 bases, with 22 bases between them. The germline CDR1 and CDR2 sequences are MNHEY and SVGAGI. This CDR3 has 16 amino acids. Written as DNA, the CDR3 is TGTGCCAGCAGAGCAGGGACGGCCCCGGGGTGGTATGGCTACACCTTC. Translated, it gives CASRAGTAPGWYGYTF.

The V call is TRBV12-3 or TRBV12-4, the J call TRBJ2-7, with D hard to call. The CDR3 sequence is 13 residues long. Trimming cost V 1 base and J 5 bases, with 9 bases left between them. CDR3 nucleotide sequence: TGTGCCAGCAGTTTAGACAATTTCGACGAGCAGTACTTC. Its translation: CASSLDNFDEQYF.

The rearrangement joins TRBV12-3 or TRBV12-4 to TRBJ1-5; 10 positions agree with TRBD1. The CDR3 loop spans 18 amino acids. After removal of 5 bases from V and 0 bases from J, the junction contained 10 bases not matched to a gene. CDR3 in amino acids: CASSTGTGALYSNQPQHF. In DNA, the CDR3 is TGTGCCAGCAGTACCGGGACAGGGGCTCTATATAGCAATCAGCCCCAGCATTTT.